Each of the 29 T cell receptor beta chains below was sequenced from the same sample in a study of cytomegalovirus exposure and HLA in healthy donors. PCR employed 60 Vbeta and 13 Jbeta primers. The protocol was immunoSEQ multiplex PCR, while the TCRdb copy is restricted to in-frame clones and leaves out a portion. Here the sample table reports fewer than 130,000 clones. The sequenced sample consisted of PBMCs. The receptors here all came from a man in his fifties in good health and CMV-seronegative.

The chain is built from TRBV4-3 and TRBJ2-4; 7 nucleotides match TRBD1. Trimming at V came to 1 base and at J to 6 bases, leaving 6 bases not matched to a gene. Germline CDR1 and CDR2: LGHNA and YSLEER. The CDR3 has 15 residues. DNA for the CDR3: TGCGCCAGCAGCCAAGTCACAGGGGATGGAAACATTCAGTACTTC. The encoded protein is CASSQVTGDGNIQYF.

The genes are TRBV29-1 and TRBJ2-7, with a tentative D call TRBD2 (6 bases). There are 12 residues in the CDR3. In germline, CDR1 is SQVTM, CDR2 ANQGSEA. Trimming stripped 4 bases from V and 2 bases from J, with 9 bases between. The CDR3 DNA reads TGCAGCGTTGCCGGGAGCACCTACGAGCAGTACTTC. Amino acid sequence: CSVAGSTYEQYF.

The chain joins TRBV5-1 to TRBJ2-7; D not certain. The CDR3 has 14 residues. V was clipped by 0 bases and J by 3 bases, with 10 bases between them. The germline V gene encodes CDR1 SGHRS and CDR2 YFSETQ. This CDR3 reads CASSLESADYEQYF. The DNA for the CDR3 is TGCGCCAGCAGCTTGGAATCGGCGGACTACGAGCAGTACTTC.

V is TRBV30 and J is TRBJ2-1, with TRBD1 as a possible D gene (6 bases). Germline V gives CDR1 GTSNPN, CDR2 SVGIG (reference sequence). This CDR3 region has 13 residues. V lost 5 bases to trimming and J lost 4 bases, with 12 bases between them. In nucleotides, the CDR3 is TGTGCCTGGGCCACCGGACAGTACAATGAGCAGTTCTTC. This gives the protein CAWATGQYNEQFF.

The V gene is TRBV29-1, the J gene TRBJ1-1, with 8 bases identical to TRBD1. This CDR3 has 12 residues. The V segment lost 6 bases and the J segment 3 bases; nucleotides outside the gene matches: 3. Germline V gene lookup returns CDR1 SQVTM and CDR2 ANQGSEA. The CDR3 region is CSVRQGYTEAFF. The CDR3 DNA follows: TGCAGCGTACGACAGGGGTACACTGAAGCTTTCTTT.

This chain joins TRBV7-9 and TRBJ2-1; D is unresolved. Trimming took off 5 bases at V and 4 bases at J, with 6 bases between the two ends. CDR1 is SEHNR, CDR2 FQNEAQ, per germline (reference sequence). This CDR3 is 12 amino acids long. The CDR3 sequence is CASSPEYNEQFF. The CDR3 bases are TGTGCCAGCAGCCCGGAGTACAATGAGCAGTTCTTC.

The rearrangement uses TRBV4-1 and TRBJ1-4, with TRBD1 matching over 12 bases. Germline V gene data show CDR1 as MGHRA and CDR2 as YSYEKL. CDR3 size: 15 residues. V shed 3 bases and J 10 bases; nucleotides not matched to a gene: 6. The CDR3 here is CASSQGQGAMVKLFF. The DNA for the CDR3 is TGCGCCAGCAGCCAGGGACAGGGGGCGATGGTAAAACTGTTTTTT.

The V and J genes are TRBV2 and TRBJ1-1; 7 bases agree with TRBD1. V shed 6 bases, J shed 1 base, and the junction held 11 bases outside the gene matches. Germline CDR1 and CDR2: SNHLY and FYNNEI. The CDR3 is 16 amino acids. The CDR3 bases are TGTGCCAGCAGCCCCCACCCAGGGGGATCGAACACTGAAGCTTTCTTT. Amino acids: CASSPHPGGSNTEAFF.

The chain has TRBV18 and TRBJ2-5; TRBD1 matches 7 bases. The CDR3 covers 13 residues. The germline CDR1 and CDR2 sequences are KGHSH and LQKENI. V dropped 4 bases and J dropped 5; count of bases not matched to a gene: 4. CDR3 DNA: TGTGCCAGCTCACAAGACAGGGAGGAGACCCAGTACTTC. Its protein product is CASSQDREETQYF.

The J gene is TRBJ1-2, the V gene TRBV2; D possibly corresponds to TRBD1 (6 bases). The germline V gene has CDR1 SNHLY and CDR2 FYNNEI. Trimming stripped 2 bases from V and 6 bases from J, with 16 bases between. The length of the CDR3 is 15 residues. This CDR3 is CASSEPARGADGYTF. CDR3 in DNA: TGTGCCAGCAGTGAACCCGCGCGGGGGGCGGATGGCTACACCTTC.

V usage is TRBV4-3 and J usage is TRBJ2-1; maybe TRBD2 (5 bases). The CDR3 sequence is 16 residues long. CDR1 and CDR2 (germline): LGHNA, YSLEER. The V gene lost 1 base and the J gene lost 6 bases, with 16 bases spanning the gap. CDR3 amino acids: CASSQVGRGTANEQFF. The CDR3 coding sequence is TGCGCCAGCAGCCAAGTAGGTCGGGGTACGGCCAATGAGCAGTTCTTC.

The chain recombines TRBV5-1 with TRBJ1-2; TRBD1 matches at 7 bases. The CDR3 length is 13 residues. Germline V gene sequence: CDR1 SGHRS, CDR2 YFSETQ. V lost 3 bases and J lost 14; bases outside the gene matches: 13. CDR3 sequence (DNA): TGCGCCAGCAGCTCCTCGACAGGGCCGCTCCCTACCTTC. It specifies CASSSSTGPLPTF. Supplemented by reference TRBV5-1 and TRBJ1-2, the full variable domain reads KAGVTQTPRYLIKTRGQQVTLSCSPISGHRSVSWYQQTPGQGLQFLFEYFSETQRNKGNFPGRFSGRQFSNSRSEMNVSTLELGDSALYLCASSSSTGPLPTFGSGTRLTVV.

This chain uses TRBV19 with TRBJ2-2; 7 bases align to TRBD1. V trimming: 7 bases; J trimming: 0 bases; junction bases outside the gene matches: 5. The CDR3 covers 15 residues. Per germline, CDR1 LNHDA and CDR2 SQIVND (reference sequence). CDR3 loop: CASTLGTANTGELFF. In DNA form, the CDR3 reads TGTGCCAGTACCCTAGGGACAGCGAACACCGGGGAGCTGTTTTTT. Filled out from reference TRBV19 and TRBJ2-2, the complete variable domain reads DGGITQSPKYLFRKEGQNVTLSCEQNLNHDAMYWYRQDPGQGLRLIYYSQIVNDFQKGDIAEGYSVSREKKESFPLTVTSAQKNPTAFYLCASTLGTANTGELFFGEGSRLTVL.

The gene calls are TRBV25-1 and TRBJ1-6, with D hard to call. Germline V gene lookup returns CDR1 MGHDK and CDR2 SYGVNS. Trimming took off 6 bases at V and 10 bases at J, with 22 bases between the two ends. The CDR3 is 16 amino acids. The DNA for the CDR3 is TGTGCCAGCAGCTCGAAGGCGGCTGCGGCGTGGTCACCCCTCCACTTT. Its translation: CASSSKAAAAWSPLHF.

CDR3 amino acids: CASSLGDTQYF. The CDR3 DNA is TGTGCCAGCTCCCTCGGAGATACGCAGTATTTT. This chain joins TRBV18 and TRBJ2-3; D is uncertain. CDR1 and CDR2 (germline): KGHSH, LQKENI. V was pared by 6 bases and J by 5 bases, with 6 bases between. The CDR3 sequence is 11 residues long.

The rearrangement links TRBV25-1 to TRBJ1-1; 10 bases agree with TRBD1. The J segment lost 1 base and the V segment lost 4 bases, leaving 9 bases of the junction unmatched. Germline CDR1 reads MGHDK; CDR2 reads SYGVNS. This CDR3 is 17 amino acids long. The CDR3 here is CASSGGTGAKRNTEAFF. In DNA, the CDR3 is TGTGCCAGCAGTGGGGGGACAGGGGCGAAGAGGAACACTGAAGCTTTCTTT.

The gene calls are TRBV29-1 and TRBJ1-2, with 11 positions matching TRBD1. The germline V gene has CDR1 SQVTM and CDR2 ANQGSEA. There are 13 residues in the CDR3. V shed 4 bases, J shed 2 bases, and the junction held 0 bases outside the gene matches. The CDR3 is CSVGDRGNYGYTF. The CDR3 DNA is TGCAGCGTTGGGGACAGGGGGAACTATGGCTACACCTTC.

The rearrangement joins TRBV7-9 to TRBJ1-2; 7 bases align to TRBD1. The J segment lost 2 bases and the V segment lost 3 bases, leaving 0 bases of the junction unmatched. This CDR3 comprises 13 residues. Germline CDR1 reads SEHNR; CDR2 reads FQNEAQ (reference sequence). CDR3 sequence: CASSLGQNYGYTF. CDR3 DNA sequence: TGTGCCAGCAGCTTGGGACAGAACTATGGCTACACCTTC.

This chain uses TRBV7-9 with TRBJ1-4; 9 bases are shared with TRBD1. V shed 4 bases and J 6 bases; nucleotides not matched to a gene: 12. The CDR3 is 17 amino acids. Per the germline V gene, CDR1 is SEHNR and CDR2 is FQNEAQ (reference sequence). CDR3 DNA: TGTGCCAGCAGCTCCAAAACAGGGGGCGGATCAGATGAAAAACTGTTTTTT. Translated, it gives CASSSKTGGGSDEKLFF.

This chain links TRBV28 with TRBJ2-7, with D possibly matching TRBD2 (5 bases). The CDR3 has 14 residues. Trimming removed 4 bases at V and 3 bases at J, with 13 bases between. The germline V gene has CDR1 MDHEN and CDR2 SYDVKM. The CDR3 sequence: CASSSDSYHYEQYF. DNA of the CDR3: TGTGCCAGCAGTTCGGACTCCTACCACTACGAGCAGTACTTC.

The chain recombines TRBV27 with TRBJ1-3; TRBD1 might be the D (5 bases). The V end lost 3 bases, the J end lost 4 bases, and 7 bases lay between the germline ends. CDR3 size: 13 residues. Germline V gene data show CDR1 as MNHEY and CDR2 as SMNVEV (reference sequence). CDR3 sequence: CASSFRQGNTIYF. The CDR3, as DNA: TGTGCCAGCAGTTTCAGACAGGGAAACACCATATATTTT.

The chain has TRBV19 and TRBJ1-1; 7 positions match TRBD1. Per germline, CDR1 LNHDA and CDR2 SQIVND (reference sequence). The CDR3 extends over 14 amino acids. V lost 5 bases, J lost 4 bases, and 7 bases stayed unmatched. This CDR3 is CASSFYRGGTEAFF. In DNA, the CDR3 is TGTGCCAGTAGTTTTTACAGGGGAGGCACTGAAGCTTTCTTT.

The DNA for the CDR3 is TGTGCCAGCAGCTACGGGACTAGCGGGAGTAATGAGCAGTTCTTC. Amino acid sequence: CASSYGTSGSNEQFF. This rearrangement joins TRBV7-3 to TRBJ2-1; TRBD2 matches 14 bases. The CDR3 runs 15 residues. Germline trimming cut 4 bases from V and 7 bases from J; bases unmatched to any gene: 3. Germline V gene sequence: CDR1 SGHTA, CDR2 FQGTGA.

This rearrangement joins TRBV5-5 to TRBJ1-5; 9 nucleotides line up with TRBD1. V dropped 0 bases and J dropped 6; count of bases not matched to a gene: 4. CDR3 length: 15 residues. Germline V lookup: CDR1 SGHKS, CDR2 YYEKEE (reference sequence). DNA for the CDR3: TGTGCCAGCAGCTTGGAGGGACAGGGTTCTCAGCCCCAGCATTTT. Its protein product is CASSLEGQGSQPQHF.

The rearrangement links TRBV5-6 to TRBJ1-2, with 7 nucleotides matching TRBD1. V was clipped by 4 bases and J by 8 bases; unmatched bases: 17. The CDR3 is 16 amino acids. Germline V gene data show CDR1 as SGHDT and CDR2 as YYEEEE. As DNA, the CDR3 is TGTGCCAGCAGCCCACCCTCAATGGCAGGGGGATTGGGCTACACCTTC. Protein sequence: CASSPPSMAGGLGYTF. Based on the CDR3 plus reference TRBV5-6 and TRBJ1-2, the full variable domain is DAGVTQSPTHLIKTRGQQVTLRCSPKSGHDTVSWYQQALGQGPQFIFQYYEEEERQRGNFPDRFSGHQFPNYSSELNVNALLLGDSALYLCASSPPSMAGGLGYTFGSGTRLTVV.

The rearrangement links TRBV18 to TRBJ2-7; maybe TRBD2 (7 bases). Germline V lookup: CDR1 KGHSH, CDR2 LQKENI. There are 18 residues in the CDR3. V shed 1 base and J shed 0 bases, with 19 bases lying between them. The CDR3 DNA sequence: TGTGCCAGCTCACCACTCGGGCTCCGGGGGGCAAGCTCCTACGAGCAGTACTTC. Residues: CASSPLGLRGASSYEQYF. Using reference TRBV18 and TRBJ2-7 for the parts outside the CDR3, the full variable domain is NAGVMQNPRHLVRRRGQEARLRCSPMKGHSHVYWYRQLPEEGLKFMVYLQKENIIDESGMPKERFSAEFPKEGPSILRIQQVVRGDSAAYFCASSPLGLRGASSYEQYFGPGTRLTVT.

This sequence joins TRBV20-1 and TRBJ2-7; 7 bases agree with TRBD1. CDR1 and CDR2 (germline): DFQATT, SNEGSKA (reference sequence). CDR3 size: 11 residues. The V and J ends lost 6 bases and 6 bases, in that order; junction bases with no gene match: 5. CDR3 nucleotide sequence: TGCAGTGCCAACTACAGGGGCGAGCAGTACTTC. This encodes CSANYRGEQYF.

The rearrangement joins TRBV6-1 to TRBJ1-1; 7 bases agree with TRBD1. V lost 8 bases and J lost 1; bases outside the gene matches: 7. The CDR3 runs to 14 residues. Germline V gene lookup returns CDR1 MNHNS and CDR2 SASEGT. This CDR3 reads CASSAGQTNTEAFF. CDR3 DNA sequence: TGTGCCAGCTCTGCGGGACAGACGAACACTGAAGCTTTCTTT.

The chain uses TRBV4-2 and TRBJ1-1; no clear D. The CDR3 spans 15 residues. Trimming cost V 5 bases and J 1 base, with 14 bases left between them. In germline, CDR1 is LGHNA, CDR2 YNFKEQ. CDR3 DNA: TGTGCCAGCAGCGGAGGTCAGGACCCGAACACTGAAGCTTTCTTT. Translation: CASSGGQDPNTEAFF.